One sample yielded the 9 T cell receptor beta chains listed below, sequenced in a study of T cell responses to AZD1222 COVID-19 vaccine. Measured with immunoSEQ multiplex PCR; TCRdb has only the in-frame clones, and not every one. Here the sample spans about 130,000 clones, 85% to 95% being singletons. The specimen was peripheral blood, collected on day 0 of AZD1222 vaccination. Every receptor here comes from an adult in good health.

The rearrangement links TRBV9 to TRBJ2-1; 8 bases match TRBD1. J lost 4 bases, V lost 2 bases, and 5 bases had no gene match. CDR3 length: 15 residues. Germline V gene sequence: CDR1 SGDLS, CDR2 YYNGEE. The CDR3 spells CASSVTGGIYNEQFF. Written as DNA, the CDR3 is TGTGCCAGCAGCGTCACAGGGGGGATTTACAATGAGCAGTTCTTC.

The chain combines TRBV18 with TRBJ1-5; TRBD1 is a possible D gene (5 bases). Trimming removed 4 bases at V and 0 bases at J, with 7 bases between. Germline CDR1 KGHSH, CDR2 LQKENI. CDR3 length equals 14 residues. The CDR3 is CASSQGSSNQPQHF. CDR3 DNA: TGTGCCAGCTCACAGGGGTCTAGCAATCAGCCCCAGCATTTT.

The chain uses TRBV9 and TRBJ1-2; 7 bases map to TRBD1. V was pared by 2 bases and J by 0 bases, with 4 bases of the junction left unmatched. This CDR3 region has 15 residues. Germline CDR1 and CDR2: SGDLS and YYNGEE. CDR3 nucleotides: TGTGCCAGCAGCGTTCGGACAGGATCTAACTATGGCTACACCTTC. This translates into CASSVRTGSNYGYTF.

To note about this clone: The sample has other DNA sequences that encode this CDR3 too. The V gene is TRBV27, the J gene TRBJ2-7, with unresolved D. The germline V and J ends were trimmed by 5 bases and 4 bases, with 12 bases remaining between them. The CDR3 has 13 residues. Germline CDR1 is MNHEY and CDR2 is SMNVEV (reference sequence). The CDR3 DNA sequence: TGTGCCAGCAGTCTGGGTCGCGCGTACGAGCAGTACTTC. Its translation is CASSLGRAYEQYF.

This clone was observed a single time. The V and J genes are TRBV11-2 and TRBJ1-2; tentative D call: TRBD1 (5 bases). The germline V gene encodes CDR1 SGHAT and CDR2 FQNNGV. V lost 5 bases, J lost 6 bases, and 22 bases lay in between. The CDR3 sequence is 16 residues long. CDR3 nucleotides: TGTGCCAGCAGCCGTCTAAAACAGGAGACAAAGGATGGCTACACCTTC. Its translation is CASSRLKQETKDGYTF.

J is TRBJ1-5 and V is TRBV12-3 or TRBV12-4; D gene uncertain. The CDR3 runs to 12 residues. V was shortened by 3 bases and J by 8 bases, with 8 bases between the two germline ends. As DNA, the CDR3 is TGTGCCAGCAGTTTTAACGCGGAGCCCCAGCATTTT. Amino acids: CASSFNAEPQHF.

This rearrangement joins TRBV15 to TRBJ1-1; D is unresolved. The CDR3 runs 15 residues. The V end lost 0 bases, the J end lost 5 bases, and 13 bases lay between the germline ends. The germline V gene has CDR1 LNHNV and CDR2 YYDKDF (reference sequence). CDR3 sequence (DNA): TGTGCCACCAGCAGAGATGGAAGATCGGTGACTGAAGCTTTCTTT. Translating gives CATSRDGRSVTEAFF.

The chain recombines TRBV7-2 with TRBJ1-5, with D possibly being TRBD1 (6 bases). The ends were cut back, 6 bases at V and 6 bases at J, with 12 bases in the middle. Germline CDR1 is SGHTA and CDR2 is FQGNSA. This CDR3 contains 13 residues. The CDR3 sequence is CASRVGGGQPQHF. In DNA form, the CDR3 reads TGTGCCAGCAGAGTAGGGGGTGGTCAGCCCCAGCATTTT.

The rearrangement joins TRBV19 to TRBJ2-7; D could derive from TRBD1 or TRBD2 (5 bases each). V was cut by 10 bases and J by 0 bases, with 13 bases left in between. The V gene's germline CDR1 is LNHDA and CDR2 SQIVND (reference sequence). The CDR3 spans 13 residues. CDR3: CATSRGVSYEQYF. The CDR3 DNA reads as TGTGCCACTTCCCGAGGGGTCTCCTACGAGCAGTACTTC. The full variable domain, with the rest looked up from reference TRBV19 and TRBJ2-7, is DGGITQSPKYLFRKEGQNVTLSCEQNLNHDAMYWYRQDPGQGLRLIYYSQIVNDFQKGDIAEGYSVSREKKESFPLTVTSAQKNPTAFYLCATSRGVSYEQYFGPGTRLTVT.